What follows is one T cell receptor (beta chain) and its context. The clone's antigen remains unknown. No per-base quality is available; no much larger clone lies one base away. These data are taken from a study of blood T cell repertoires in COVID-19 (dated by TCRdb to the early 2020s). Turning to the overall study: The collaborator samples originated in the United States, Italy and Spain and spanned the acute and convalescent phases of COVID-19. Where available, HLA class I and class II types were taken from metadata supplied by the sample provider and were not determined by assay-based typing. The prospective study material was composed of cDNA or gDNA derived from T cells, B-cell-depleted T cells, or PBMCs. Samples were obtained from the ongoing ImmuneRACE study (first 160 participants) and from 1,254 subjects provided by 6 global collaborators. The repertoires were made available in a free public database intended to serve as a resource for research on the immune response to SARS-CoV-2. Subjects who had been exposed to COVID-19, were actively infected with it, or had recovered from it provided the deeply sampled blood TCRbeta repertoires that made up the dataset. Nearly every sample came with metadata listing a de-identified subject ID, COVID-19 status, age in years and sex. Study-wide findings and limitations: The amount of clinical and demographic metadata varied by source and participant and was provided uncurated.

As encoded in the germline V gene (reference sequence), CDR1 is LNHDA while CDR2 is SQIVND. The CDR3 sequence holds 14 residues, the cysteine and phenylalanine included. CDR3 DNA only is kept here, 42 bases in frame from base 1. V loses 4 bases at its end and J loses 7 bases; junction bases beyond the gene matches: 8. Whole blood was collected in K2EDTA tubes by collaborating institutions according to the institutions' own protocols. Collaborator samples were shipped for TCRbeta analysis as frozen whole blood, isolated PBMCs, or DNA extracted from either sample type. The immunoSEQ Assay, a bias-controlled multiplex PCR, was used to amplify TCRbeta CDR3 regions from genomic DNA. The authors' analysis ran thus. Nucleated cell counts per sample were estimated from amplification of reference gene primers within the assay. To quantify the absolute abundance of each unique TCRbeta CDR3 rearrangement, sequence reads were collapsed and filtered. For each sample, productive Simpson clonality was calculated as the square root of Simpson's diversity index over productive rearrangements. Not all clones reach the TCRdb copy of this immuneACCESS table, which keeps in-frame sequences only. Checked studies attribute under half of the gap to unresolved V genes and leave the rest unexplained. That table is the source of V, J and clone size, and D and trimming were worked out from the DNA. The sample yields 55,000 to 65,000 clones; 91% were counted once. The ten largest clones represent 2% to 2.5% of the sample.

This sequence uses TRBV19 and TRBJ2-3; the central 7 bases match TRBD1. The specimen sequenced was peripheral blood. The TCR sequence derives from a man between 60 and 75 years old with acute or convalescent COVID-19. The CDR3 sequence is CASSTRRTGHTQYF. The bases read TGTGCCAGTAGTACTCGGAGGACAGGACATACGCAGTATTTT. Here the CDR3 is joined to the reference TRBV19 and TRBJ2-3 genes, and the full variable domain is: DGGITQSPKYLFRKEGQNVTLSCEQNLNHDAMYWYRQDPGQGLRLIYYSQIVNDFQKGDIAEGYSVSREKKESFPLTVTSAQKNPTAFYLCASSTRRTGHTQYFGPGTRLTVL.